This TCR beta chain derives from a study of CD8 T cells in ankylosing spondylitis. The length of the CDR3 is 14 residues. V was trimmed by 10 bases and J by 3 bases, leaving 15 bases between them. This clonotype was picked up many times. One entry per CDR3 protein, called by TCRdb with MiXCR from the 5' RACE reads. The sample includes under 300,000 distinct CDR3 sequences, around 10% of them seen just once. The rearrangement links TRBV12-3 or TRBV12-4 to TRBJ2-2, with TRBD2 as a possible D gene (5 bases). The TCR was taken from a male donor with ankylosing spondylitis or in good health (not recorded which). The specimen sequenced was blood, either unsorted or a sorted T cell fraction (not recorded which). This CDR3 reads CATKPREDTGELFF. In DNA form, the CDR3 reads TGTGCCACCAAGCCCCGGGAAGACACCGGGGAGCTGTTTTTT.